Each of the 2 T cell receptor beta chains below was sequenced from the same sample in a study of radiation and T cells in renal cell carcinoma. Specified time point: blood 2 weeks post-SBRT. Treatment noted: 15 Gy SBRT to primary tumor, nephrectomy 4 weeks later. Produced via immunoSEQ multiplex PCR; TCRdb's table is partial and in-frame only. The table has 70,000 or so clones, about 80% seen once. This sample comprised blood, obtained from a patient whose treatment included radiotherapy and nephrectomy. Receptor source: a man aged 55 to 70 with renal cell carcinoma.

The V call is TRBV5-1, the J call TRBJ2-7, with D tentatively TRBD1 (6 bases). V was clipped by 4 bases and J by 0 bases, with 14 bases between them. Germline V gives CDR1 SGHRS, CDR2 YFSETQ. This CDR3 is built from 15 residues. The CDR3 region is CASSPTMGASYEQYF. CDR3 bases: TGCGCCAGCAGCCCGACGATGGGGGCCTCCTACGAGCAGTACTTC.

This clone was detected a few times. The chain joins TRBV6-1 to TRBJ1-1; D not certain. Germline V gene sequence: CDR1 MNHNS, CDR2 SASEGT. This CDR3 is built from 15 residues. V was cut by 3 bases and J by 1 base, with 12 bases left in between. The CDR3 spells CASSETLGPNTEAFF. CDR3 sequence (DNA): TGTGCCAGCAGTGAGACTCTCGGGCCGAACACTGAAGCTTTCTTT.